This TCR beta chain was obtained from a study of shared clonotypes between healthy human individuals. This clone was detected many times. The sample has other DNA sequences that encode this CDR3 too. Profiling relied on immunoSEQ multiplex PCR, and the TCRdb table lists in-frame clones only, not all of them. The table shows about 490,000 clones, with approximately 84% occurring only once. This CDR3 contains 15 residues. This TCR derives from a woman aged 40 to 49 in good health. Some clones in this sample may be carry-over from other donors' samples. J is TRBJ1-2 and V is TRBV21-1; the tabulated D call, TRBD1, remains unverified against the DNA. TRBV21-1 is a recognized pseudogene. Sample: PBMCs. CDR3 sequence (DNA): TGTGCCAGCAGCCCCTGGGGCAAGGCTAACTATGGCTACACCTTC. This gives the protein CASSPWGKANYGYTF.